Below, 12 T cell receptor beta chains from the same sample are listed, as sequenced in a study of persistence of HIV-infected CD4 T cells. Anti-CD3/anti-CD28 beads served as a nonspecific positive control stimulus. Sorting of responding CD4+ T cells relied on upregulated CD40 ligand together with CD69. The immunoSEQ assay was version 4, run in survey mode. Using immunoSEQ multiplex PCR, the repertoire was profiled, and TCRdb retains in-frame clones only, with some absent. The sample has some 49,000 clones, about 90% seen once. These TCRs are of unknown antigen specificity. The input for sequencing was CD4+ T cells sorted from PBMCs after approximately 19-hour stimulation, taken from a patient who received antiretroviral therapy. The receptors originated from an adult woman with HIV who was CMV-seropositive.

This rearrangement joins TRBV6-2 or TRBV6-3 to TRBJ1-1; TRBD1 might be the D (6 bases). Trimming removed 1 base from V and 4 bases from J, with 10 bases in between. This CDR3 spans 14 amino acids. Per germline, CDR1 MNHEY and CDR2 SVGEGT. The CDR3 spells CASSYYRVGTEAFF. In nucleotides, the CDR3 is TGTGCCAGCAGTTACTACAGGGTGGGCACTGAAGCTTTCTTT.

This chain uses TRBV7-3 with TRBJ2-1; 10 nucleotides match TRBD2. The CDR3 totals 15 residues. Losses at the gene ends were 1 base for V and 12 bases for J; bases not matched to a gene: 9. Germline lookup yields CDR1 SGHTA and CDR2 FQGTGA. CDR3 protein: CASSLKLAGRGMQFF. DNA for the CDR3: TGTGCCAGCAGCTTAAAACTAGCGGGGAGAGGGATGCAGTTCTTC.

The rearrangement links TRBV11-3 to TRBJ2-3, with no clear D. CDR1 is SGHNT, CDR2 YENEEA, per germline. V was shortened by 3 bases and J by 3 bases, with 4 bases between the two germline ends. The CDR3 runs 12 residues. This CDR3 reads CASSFTTDTQYF. CDR3 nucleotides: TGTGCCAGCAGCTTCACGACAGATACGCAGTATTTT.

CDR3 nucleotides: TGTGCCAGCAGTTACTCGAGGGGACCGGGGGAGCTGTTTTTT. Its protein is CASSYSRGPGELFF. This chain links TRBV6-5 with TRBJ2-2; tentatively, D is TRBD1 or TRBD2 (5 bases each). Germline-derived CDR1 and CDR2 are MNHEY and SVGAGI. The length of the CDR3 is 14 residues. V dropped 0 bases and J dropped 8 bases, with 10 bases sitting between them.

The chain carries TRBV11-3 and TRBJ1-1; D not certain. The CDR3 is 12 amino acids. From germline, CDR1 is SGHNT and CDR2 YENEEA. V was shortened by 5 bases and J by 11 bases, with 15 bases between the two germline ends. The CDR3: CASSRAGSEAFF. The CDR3 DNA reads TGTGCCAGCAGCCGTGCAGGCTCCGAGGCTTTCTTT. Filled out from reference TRBV11-3 and TRBJ1-1, the complete variable domain reads EAGVVQSPRYKIIEKKQPVAFWCNPISGHNTLYWYLQNLGQGPELLIRYENEEAVDDSQLPKDRFSAERLKGVDSTLKIQPAELGDSAVYLCASSRAGSEAFFGQGTRLTVV.

CDR3 amino acids: CASSLESYGYTF. Here the CDR3 DNA reads TGTGCCAGCAGTTTGGAGAGCTATGGCTACACCTTC. V and J are TRBV28 and TRBJ1-2; D not certain. The CDR3 has 12 amino acids. Trimming took off 3 bases at V and 4 bases at J, with 6 bases between the two ends. Germline CDR1 is MDHEN and CDR2 is SYDVKM.

The J gene is TRBJ2-1, the V gene TRBV5-1; either TRBD1 or TRBD2 may supply D (7 bases each). V dropped 4 bases and J dropped 0 bases, with 14 bases sitting between them. This CDR3 is 16 amino acids long. CDR1 and CDR2 (germline): SGHRS, YFSETQ. CDR3: CASSPQGGSSYNEQFF. The CDR3 coding sequence is TGCGCCAGCAGCCCGCAGGGGGGGAGCTCCTACAATGAGCAGTTCTTC.

This chain connects TRBV29-1 to TRBJ1-2; tentatively, D is TRBD1 (5 bases). Per the germline V gene, CDR1 is SQVTM and CDR2 is ANQGSEA. CDR3 length: 12 residues. V was pared by 6 bases and J by 4 bases, with 12 bases between. In DNA, the CDR3 is TGCAGCGTCGTCGCAGGGATCTATGGCTACACCTTC. Translation: CSVVAGIYGYTF.

The chain links TRBV4-2 to TRBJ1-4; the match to TRBD1 covers 9 bases. From germline, CDR1 is LGHNA and CDR2 YNFKEQ. J gave up 2 bases and V 1 base, and 11 bases lay outside the gene matches. This CDR3 is 19 amino acids long. In DNA, the CDR3 is TGTGCCAGCAGCCAAGGGGTAACAAACAGGGGGCGGACTAATGAAAAACTGTTTTTT. Translation gives CASSQGVTNRGRTNEKLFF.

V gene TRBV30 combines with J gene TRBJ1-1, with a possible D match to TRBD1 (6 bases). From germline, CDR1 is GTSNPN and CDR2 SVGIG (reference sequence). The CDR3 is made up of 13 amino acids. Trimming took 8 bases from V and 3 from J, leaving 16 bases between them. The CDR3 protein is CASRGRGHTEAFF. The DNA for the CDR3 is TGTGCCAGCCGAGGCCGGGGGCACACTGAAGCTTTCTTT.

The chain has TRBV19 and TRBJ2-2; D is perhaps TRBD1 or TRBD2 (6 bases each). This CDR3 is 14 amino acids long. Germline V lookup: CDR1 LNHDA, CDR2 SQIVND (reference sequence). Trimming took 7 bases from V and 3 from J, leaving 12 bases between them. Written as DNA, the CDR3 is TGTGCCAGTATGAGGGGGGATTACACCGGGGAGCTGTTTTTT. Amino acids: CASMRGDYTGELFF.

The chain combines TRBV7-8 with TRBJ1-1; tentatively, D is TRBD1 (6 bases). V shed 5 bases and J shed 1 base, with 20 bases lying between them. The CDR3 runs 17 residues. CDR1 and CDR2 (germline): SGHVS, FQNEAQ. DNA of the CDR3: TGTGCCAGCAGCCCAGACACCACAGGGCGACCGAACACTGAAGCTTTCTTT. Translating it yields CASSPDTTGRPNTEAFF.